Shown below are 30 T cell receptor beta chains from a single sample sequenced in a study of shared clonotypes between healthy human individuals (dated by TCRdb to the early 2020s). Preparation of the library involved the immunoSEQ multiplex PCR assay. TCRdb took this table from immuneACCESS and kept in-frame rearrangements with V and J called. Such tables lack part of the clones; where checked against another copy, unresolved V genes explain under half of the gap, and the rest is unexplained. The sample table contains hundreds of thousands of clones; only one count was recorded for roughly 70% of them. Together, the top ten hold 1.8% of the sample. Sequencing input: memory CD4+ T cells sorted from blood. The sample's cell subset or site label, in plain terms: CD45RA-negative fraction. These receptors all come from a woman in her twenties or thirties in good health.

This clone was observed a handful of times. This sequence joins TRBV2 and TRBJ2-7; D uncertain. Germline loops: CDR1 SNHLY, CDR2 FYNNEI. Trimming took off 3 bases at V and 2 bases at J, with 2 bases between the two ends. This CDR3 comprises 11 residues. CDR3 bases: TGTGCCAGCAGTGAGCCCTACGAGCAGTACTTC. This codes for CASSEPYEQYF.

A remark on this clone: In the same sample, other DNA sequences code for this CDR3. This CDR3 reads CASSSLRGNTEAFF. The CDR3 region has the DNA TGTGCCAGCAGTTCGTTGAGGGGGAACACTGAAGCTTTCTTT. The gene calls are TRBV27 and TRBJ1-1; possibly TRBD1 for D (5 bases). Germline lookup yields CDR1 MNHEY and CDR2 SMNVEV (reference sequence). The V and J ends lost 4 bases and 1 base respectively, with 10 bases between them. The CDR3 covers 14 residues.

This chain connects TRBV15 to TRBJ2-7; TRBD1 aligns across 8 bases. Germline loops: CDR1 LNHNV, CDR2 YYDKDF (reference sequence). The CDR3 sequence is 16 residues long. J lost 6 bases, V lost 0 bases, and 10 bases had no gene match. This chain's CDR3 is CATSRDLVGTGLEQYF. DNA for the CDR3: TGTGCCACCAGCAGAGATTTGGTCGGGACAGGACTCGAGCAGTACTTC.

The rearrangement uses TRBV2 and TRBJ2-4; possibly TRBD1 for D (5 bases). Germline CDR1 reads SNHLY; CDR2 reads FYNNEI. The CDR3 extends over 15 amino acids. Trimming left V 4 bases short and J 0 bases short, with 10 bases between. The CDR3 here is CASSGTSLAKNIQYF. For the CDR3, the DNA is TGTGCCAGCAGTGGGACATCTTTAGCCAAAAACATTCAGTACTTC.

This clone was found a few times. The CDR3, as DNA: TGTGCCAGCAGCCCCCTCGGACGGGCCTACGAGCAGTACTTC. As protein: CASSPLGRAYEQYF. The rearrangement links TRBV7-9 to TRBJ2-7; no definite D call. Trimming removed 5 bases at V and 2 bases at J, with 13 bases between. Germline CDR1 reads SEHNR; CDR2 reads FQNEAQ (reference sequence). The CDR3 covers 14 residues.

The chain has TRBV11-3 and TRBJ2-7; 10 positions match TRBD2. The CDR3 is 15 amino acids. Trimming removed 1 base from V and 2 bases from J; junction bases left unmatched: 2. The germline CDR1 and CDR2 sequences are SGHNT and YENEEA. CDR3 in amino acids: CASSLALAGTYEQYF. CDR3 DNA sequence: TGTGCCAGCAGCTTAGCACTAGCGGGGACCTACGAGCAGTACTTC.

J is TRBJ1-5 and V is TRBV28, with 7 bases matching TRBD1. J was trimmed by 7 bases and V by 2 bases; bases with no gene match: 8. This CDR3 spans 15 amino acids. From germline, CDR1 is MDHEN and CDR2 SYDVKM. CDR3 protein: CASSLRTGRRQPQHF. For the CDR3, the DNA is TGTGCCAGCAGTTTAAGGACAGGAAGGAGGCAGCCCCAGCATTTT. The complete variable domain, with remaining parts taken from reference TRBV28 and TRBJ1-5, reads DVKVTQSSRYLVKRTGEKVFLECVQDMDHENMFWYRQDPGLGLRLIYFSYDVKMKEKGDIPEGYSVSREKKERFSLILESASTNQTSMYLCASSLRTGRRQPQHFGDGTRLSIL.

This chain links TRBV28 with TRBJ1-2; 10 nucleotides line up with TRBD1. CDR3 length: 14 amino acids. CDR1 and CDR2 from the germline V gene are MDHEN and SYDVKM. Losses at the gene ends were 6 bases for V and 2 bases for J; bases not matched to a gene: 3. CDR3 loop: CASSRDRGNYGYTF. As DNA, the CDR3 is TGTGCCAGCAGCCGGGACAGGGGAAACTATGGCTACACCTTC.

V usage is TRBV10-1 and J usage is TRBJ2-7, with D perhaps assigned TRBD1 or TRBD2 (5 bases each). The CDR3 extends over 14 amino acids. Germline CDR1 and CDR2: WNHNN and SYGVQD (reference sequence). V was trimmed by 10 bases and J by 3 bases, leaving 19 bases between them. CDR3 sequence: CANFKGTVLYEQYF. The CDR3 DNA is TGCGCCAACTTCAAGGGGACGGTTCTCTACGAGCAGTACTTC.

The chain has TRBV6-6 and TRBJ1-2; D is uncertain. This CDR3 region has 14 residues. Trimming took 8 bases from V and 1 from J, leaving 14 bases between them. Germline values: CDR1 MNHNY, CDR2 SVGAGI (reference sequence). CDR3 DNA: TGTGCCAGCGGCCCAACGGGAGTTAACTATGGCTACACCTTC. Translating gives CASGPTGVNYGYTF.

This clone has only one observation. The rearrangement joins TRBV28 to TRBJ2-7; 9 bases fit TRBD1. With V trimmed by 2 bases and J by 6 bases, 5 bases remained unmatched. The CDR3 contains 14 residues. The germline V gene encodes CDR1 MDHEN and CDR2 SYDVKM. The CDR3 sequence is CASSLRTGDFEQYF. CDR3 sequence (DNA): TGTGCCAGCAGTTTAAGGACAGGGGATTTCGAGCAGTACTTC.

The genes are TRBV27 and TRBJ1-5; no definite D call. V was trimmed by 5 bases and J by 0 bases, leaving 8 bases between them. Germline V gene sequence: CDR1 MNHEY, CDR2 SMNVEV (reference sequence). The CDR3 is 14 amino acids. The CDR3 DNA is TGTGCCAGCAGTCGCAAGGATAGCAATCAGCCCCAGCATTTT. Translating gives CASSRKDSNQPQHF.

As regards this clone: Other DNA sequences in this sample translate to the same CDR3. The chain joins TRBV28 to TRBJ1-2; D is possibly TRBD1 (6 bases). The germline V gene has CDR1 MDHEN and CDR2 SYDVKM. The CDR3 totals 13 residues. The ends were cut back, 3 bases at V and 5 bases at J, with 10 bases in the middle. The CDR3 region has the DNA TGTGCCAGCAGTTTGAGGGGGGCTTATGGCTACACCTTC. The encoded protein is CASSLRGAYGYTF.

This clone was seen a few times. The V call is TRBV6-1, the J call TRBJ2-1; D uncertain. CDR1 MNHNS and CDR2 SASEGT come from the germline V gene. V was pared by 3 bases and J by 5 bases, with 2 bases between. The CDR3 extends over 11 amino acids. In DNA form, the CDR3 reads TGTGCCAGCAGTGATGACAATGAGCAGTTCTTC. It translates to CASSDDNEQFF.

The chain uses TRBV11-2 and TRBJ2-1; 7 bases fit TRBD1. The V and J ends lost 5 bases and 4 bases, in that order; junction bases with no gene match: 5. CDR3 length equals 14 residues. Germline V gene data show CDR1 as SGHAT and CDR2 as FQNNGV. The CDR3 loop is CASSARDSYNEQFF. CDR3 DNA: TGTGCCAGCAGCGCCCGGGACAGTTACAATGAGCAGTTCTTC.

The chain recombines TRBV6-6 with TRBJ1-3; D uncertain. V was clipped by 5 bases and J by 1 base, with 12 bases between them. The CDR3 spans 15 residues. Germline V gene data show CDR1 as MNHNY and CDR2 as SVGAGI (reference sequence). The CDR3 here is CASSEEGLSGNTIYF. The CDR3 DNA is TGTGCCAGCAGTGAGGAAGGTCTTTCTGGAAACACCATATATTTT.

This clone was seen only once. The CDR3 here is CASSTLRVLEPQHF. Here the CDR3 DNA reads TGTGCCAGTAGTACCCTTAGGGTCCTGGAGCCCCAGCATTTT. The chain carries TRBV19 and TRBJ1-5; no firm D call. This CDR3 contains 14 residues. V dropped 4 bases and J dropped 8 bases, with 15 bases sitting between them. CDR1 is LNHDA and CDR2 is SQIVND in the germline V gene (reference sequence).

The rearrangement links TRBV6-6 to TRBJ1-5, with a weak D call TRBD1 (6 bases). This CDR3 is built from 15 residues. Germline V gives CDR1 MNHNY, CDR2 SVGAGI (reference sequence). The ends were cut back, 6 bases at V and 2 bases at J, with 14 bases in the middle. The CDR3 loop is CASRNQGMGNQPQHF. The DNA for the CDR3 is TGTGCCAGCAGAAATCAGGGGATGGGCAATCAGCCCCAGCATTTT.

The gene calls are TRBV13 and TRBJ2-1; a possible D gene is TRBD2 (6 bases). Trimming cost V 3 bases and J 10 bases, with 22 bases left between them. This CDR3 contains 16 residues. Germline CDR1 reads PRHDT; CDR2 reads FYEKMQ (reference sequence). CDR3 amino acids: CASSFSPRDGGGEQFF. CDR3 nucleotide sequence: TGTGCCAGCAGCTTTAGTCCGCGGGACGGTGGCGGGGAGCAGTTCTTC.

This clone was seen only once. The CDR3 DNA reads as TGTGCCAGCAGACCACTAGGAAGGGAGACCCAGTACTTC. Its protein product is CASRPLGRETQYF. V and J are TRBV11-2 and TRBJ2-5; tentative D call: TRBD2 (5 bases). The CDR3 has 13 amino acids. Trimming removed 6 bases from V and 5 bases from J, with 13 bases in between. Looked up from germline, CDR1 is SGHAT and CDR2 is FQNNGV. The full variable domain, completed using reference TRBV11-2 and TRBJ2-5, is EAGVAQSPRYKIIEKRQSVAFWCNPISGHATLYWYQQILGQGPKLLIQFQNNGVVDDSQLPKDRFSAERLKGVDSTLKIQPAKLEDSAVYLCASRPLGRETQYFGPGTRLLVL.

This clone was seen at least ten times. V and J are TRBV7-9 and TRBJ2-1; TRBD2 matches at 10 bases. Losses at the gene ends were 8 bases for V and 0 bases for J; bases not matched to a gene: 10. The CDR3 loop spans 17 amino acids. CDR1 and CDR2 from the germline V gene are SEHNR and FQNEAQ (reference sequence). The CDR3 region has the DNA TGTGCCAGCTCGGGACTAGCGTCGTGGAGCTCCTACAATGAGCAGTTCTTC. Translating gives CASSGLASWSSYNEQFF.

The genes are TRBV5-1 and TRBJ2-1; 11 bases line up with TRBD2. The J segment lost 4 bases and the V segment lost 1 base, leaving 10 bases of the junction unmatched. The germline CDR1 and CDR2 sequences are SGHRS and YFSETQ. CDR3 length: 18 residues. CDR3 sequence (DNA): TGCGCCAGCAGCTTGAGAACTAGCGGGAGTAGTGCGTACAATGAGCAGTTCTTC. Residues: CASSLRTSGSSAYNEQFF.

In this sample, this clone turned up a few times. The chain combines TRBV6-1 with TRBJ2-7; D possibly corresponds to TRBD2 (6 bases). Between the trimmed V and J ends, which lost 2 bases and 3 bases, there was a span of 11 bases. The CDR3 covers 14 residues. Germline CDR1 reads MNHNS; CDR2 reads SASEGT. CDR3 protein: CASSEKGLHYEQYF. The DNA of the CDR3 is TGTGCCAGCAGTGAAAAAGGACTACACTACGAGCAGTACTTC.

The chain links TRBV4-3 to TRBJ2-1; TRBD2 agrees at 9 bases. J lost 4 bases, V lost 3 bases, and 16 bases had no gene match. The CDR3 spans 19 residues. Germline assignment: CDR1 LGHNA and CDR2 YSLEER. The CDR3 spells CASSQGLAGFLTIYNEQFF. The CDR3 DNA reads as TGCGCCAGCAGCCAGGGTCTAGCGGGATTCCTGACGATATACAATGAGCAGTTCTTC.

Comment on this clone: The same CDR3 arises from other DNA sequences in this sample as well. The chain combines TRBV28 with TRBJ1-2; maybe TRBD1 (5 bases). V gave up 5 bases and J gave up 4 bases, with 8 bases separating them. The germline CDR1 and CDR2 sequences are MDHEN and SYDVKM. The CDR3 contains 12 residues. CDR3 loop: CASSRGGYGYTF. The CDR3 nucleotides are TGTGCCAGCAGTCGTGGGGGCTATGGCTACACCTTC.

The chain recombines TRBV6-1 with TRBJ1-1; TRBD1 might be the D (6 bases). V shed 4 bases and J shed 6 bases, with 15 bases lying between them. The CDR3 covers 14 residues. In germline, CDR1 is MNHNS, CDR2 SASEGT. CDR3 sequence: CASSGPQGSPEAFF. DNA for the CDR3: TGTGCCAGCAGTGGACCTCAGGGGTCCCCTGAAGCTTTCTTT.

This CDR3 is CASSESVGPETQYF. As DNA, the CDR3 is TGCGCCAGCAGTGAGTCTGTCGGCCCAGAGACCCAGTACTTC. The chain has TRBV10-1 and TRBJ2-5; D unclear. CDR1 is WNHNN, CDR2 SYGVQD, per germline (reference sequence). This CDR3 has 14 residues. Trimming shortened V by 0 bases and J by 4 bases, and 9 bases separated the two germline ends.

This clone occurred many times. This CDR3 reads CASSLGSSSSYEQYF. The CDR3 bases are TGTGCCAGCAGCTTAGGTAGCAGTAGCTCCTACGAGCAGTACTTC. J is TRBJ2-7 and V is TRBV7-2, with no clear D. The CDR3 runs 15 residues. Trimming removed 1 base at V and 0 bases at J, with 10 bases between. Germline loops: CDR1 SGHTA, CDR2 FQGNSA.

The CDR3 is CASSLSAVVEGDTQYF. The CDR3 DNA reads TGTGCCAGCAGCTTATCGGCGGTTGTCGAGGGAGATACGCAGTATTTT. This chain links TRBV7-2 with TRBJ2-3; D may be TRBD2 (5 bases). Germline V CDR1 and CDR2: SGHTA, FQGNSA. Trimming took 2 bases from V and 5 from J, leaving 17 bases between them. The CDR3 extends over 16 amino acids.

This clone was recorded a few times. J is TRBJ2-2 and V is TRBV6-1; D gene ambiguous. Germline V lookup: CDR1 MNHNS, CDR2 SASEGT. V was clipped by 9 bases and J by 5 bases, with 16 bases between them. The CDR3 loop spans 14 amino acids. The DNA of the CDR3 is TGTGCCAGTATTAATACGCTTGGGACCGGGGAGCTGTTTTTT. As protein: CASINTLGTGELFF.